A single sample is the source of the 10 T cell receptor beta chains below, sequenced in a study of immune heterogeneity within non-small cell lung tumors. For each sample, template was about 550 ng of bulk tumor genomic DNA. Each primary tumor yielded several biopsies, collected far apart from one another at surgery. Curative surgery was performed on patients who had untreated, newly diagnosed non-small cell lung cancer. Multiplex PCR (32 V and 13 J primers) was used to amplify the TCR beta CDR3. TCRdb reprocessed the multiplex PCR reads with MiXCR, giving one entry per CDR3 protein. The sample has 21,000 or so distinct CDR3 sequences, more than 25% seen once. Sequenced sample: lung tumor tissue. The receptors stem from a man in his forties or fifties with non-small cell lung cancer.

This clonotype has only a few counts. The chain recombines TRBV20-1 with TRBJ2-7, with TRBD1 matching 8 bases. Germline CDR1 DFQATT, CDR2 SNEGSKA (reference sequence). Germline trimming cut 1 base from V and 6 bases from J; bases unmatched to any gene: 5. The CDR3 spans 13 residues. The CDR3 sequence is CSARGQGAVEQYF. CDR3 in DNA: TGCAGTGCTAGAGGGCAGGGGGCGGTCGAGCAGTACTTC.

This clonotype was detected ten times or more. The chain carries TRBV12-3 or TRBV12-4 and TRBJ1-1; D not resolved. Trimming removed 5 bases at V and 4 bases at J, with 11 bases between. The length of the CDR3 is 13 residues. For the CDR3, the DNA is TGTGCCAGCAGTAGAGGATTCCGCACTGAAGCTTTCTTT. Protein product: CASSRGFRTEAFF.

Regarding this clonotype: It may be a read error: a sequence one base away is much more abundant. The chain carries TRBV10-1 and TRBJ1-2; D gene ambiguous. Looked up from germline, CDR1 is WNHNN and CDR2 is SYGVQD (reference sequence). The CDR3 has 13 amino acids. The V end was cut by 2 bases, the J end by 9 bases, with 13 bases between. The CDR3 sequence: CASSERTGYCYTF. In nucleotides, the CDR3 is TGCGCCAGCAGTGAGAGGACGGGTTATTGCTACACCTTC.

This clonotype was picked up a small number of times. The junction does not match germline at one end; this may be a read error. The chain links TRBV7-7 to TRBJ2-1; 10 nucleotides agree with TRBD2. This CDR3 has 16 residues. Germline CDR1 reads SSHAT; CDR2 reads FNYEAQ (reference sequence). DNA of the CDR3: TGTGCTAGCAGCCGAACCTCGGCTAGCGGGAGTAATGAGCAGTTCTTC. Its translation is CASSRTSASGSNEQFF. Complete variable domain (other parts from reference TRBV7-7 and TRBJ2-1): GAGVSQSPRYKVTKRGQDVTLRCDPISSHATLYWYQQALGQGPEFLTYFNYEAQPDKSGLPSDRFSAERPEGSISTLTIQRTEQRDSAMYRCASSRTSASGSNEQFFGPGTRLTVL.

By sample share, this clonotype is medium-sized. The V and J genes are TRBV27 and TRBJ2-7, with 9 bases matching TRBD2. CDR3 length: 13 residues. The germline gives CDR1 MNHEY, CDR2 SMNVEV (reference sequence). Germline trimming cut 7 bases from V and 11 bases from J; bases unmatched to any gene: 12. The CDR3 reads CASTVAGVGSKYF. Written as DNA, the CDR3 is TGTGCCAGCACCGTAGCGGGGGTCGGGTCGAAGTACTTC.

The chain couples TRBV5-4 to TRBJ2-7, with D tentatively TRBD1 or TRBD2 (6 bases each). CDR3 length: 15 amino acids. Germline V CDR1 and CDR2: SGHNT, YYREEE (reference sequence). V was cut by 2 bases and J by 2 bases, with 14 bases left in between. CDR3 bases: TGTGCCAGCAGCTTCGGGGGCAGGAGGGCCTACGAGCAGTACTTC. Translation gives CASSFGGRRAYEQYF.

This clonotype showed up many times. The chain joins TRBV11-2 to TRBJ1-2; tentative D call: TRBD1 (5 bases). The CDR3 length is 14 residues. The germline V gene encodes CDR1 SGHAT and CDR2 FQNNGV. Trimming took off 4 bases at V and 7 bases at J, with 16 bases between the two ends. The CDR3 loop is CASSSLSRGGGYTF. CDR3 bases: TGTGCCAGCAGCTCCCTTAGTAGGGGTGGTGGCTACACCTTC.

This clonotype was seen at least ten times. The chain joins TRBV5-1 to TRBJ2-7; D might be TRBD2 (5 bases). The CDR3 covers 15 residues. Germline CDR1 reads SGHRS; CDR2 reads YFSETQ. Trimming cost V 6 bases and J 2 bases, with 18 bases left between them. The DNA of the CDR3 is TGCGCCAGCAAGAGGGTAGCAGCCAATACCTACGAGCAGTACTTC. It is translated as CASKRVAANTYEQYF. Full variable domain (outside the CDR3, taken from reference TRBV5-1 and TRBJ2-7): KAGVTQTPRYLIKTRGQQVTLSCSPISGHRSVSWYQQTPGQGLQFLFEYFSETQRNKGNFPGRFSGRQFSNSRSEMNVSTLELGDSALYLCASKRVAANTYEQYFGPGTRLTVT.

This clonotype was recorded a few times. The V and J genes are TRBV5-6 and TRBJ2-3, with D maybe TRBD1 (5 bases). CDR3 length equals 14 residues. CDR1 is SGHDT, CDR2 YYEEEE, per germline. Trimming removed 0 bases from V and 5 bases from J, with 10 bases in between. In DNA, the CDR3 is TGTGCCAGCAGCTTGGGGACATGGGGAGATACGCAGTATTTT. It is translated as CASSLGTWGDTQYF. Full variable domain (remainder filled in from reference TRBV5-6 and TRBJ2-3): DAGVTQSPTHLIKTRGQQVTLRCSPKSGHDTVSWYQQALGQGPQFIFQYYEEEERQRGNFPDRFSGHQFPNYSSELNVNALLLGDSALYLCASSLGTWGDTQYFGPGTRLTVL.

This clonotype is judged medium-sized. The genes are TRBV28 and TRBJ1-2; TRBD1 is a possible D gene (5 bases). Germline CDR1 is MDHEN and CDR2 is SYDVKM. The V end lost 3 bases, the J end lost 8 bases, and 19 bases lay between the germline ends. CDR3 length: 15 amino acids. The CDR3 loop is CASSFYRIGGSGYTF. DNA of the CDR3: TGTGCCAGCAGTTTTTATCGCATTGGGGGATCCGGCTACACCTTC.